The present T cell receptor beta chain was sequenced within a study of radiotherapy plus CTLA-4 blockade in lung cancer. Study-level background: Objective responses occurred in about 18% of patients; approximately 33% had disease control. Study conclusions and caveats: Best predicting response, reportedly, were early blood T cell clone dynamics, with interferon-beta. Some TCR clones had been derived from tumors. These clones expanded in peripheral blood after radiotherapy plus ipilimumab.

The study gave focal radiation plus ipilimumab CTLA-4 blockade to patients with chemo-refractory metastatic non-small-cell lung cancer. J was trimmed by 5 bases and V by 4 bases; bases with no gene match: 10. Germline V gives CDR1 MGHRA, CDR2 YSYEKL. CDR3 length equals 15 residues. On this clone: What it binds is not known.

Clones were sequenced by immunoSEQ multiplex PCR, and TCRdb holds only the in-frame ones, with some missing. The data hold about 60,000 clones, with more than 60% observed a single time. V is TRBV4-1 and J is TRBJ1-2, with TRBD1 identical over 7 bases. Source: peripheral blood, taken from a patient treated with radiotherapy plus ipilimumab. The source is a human donor with non-small cell lung cancer who had a partial response to radiotherapy plus ipilimumab. The CDR3 bases are TGCGCCAGCAGCCTCTGGGGACAGCTAGTGTATGGCTACACCTTC. Its translation: CASSLWGQLVYGYTF.